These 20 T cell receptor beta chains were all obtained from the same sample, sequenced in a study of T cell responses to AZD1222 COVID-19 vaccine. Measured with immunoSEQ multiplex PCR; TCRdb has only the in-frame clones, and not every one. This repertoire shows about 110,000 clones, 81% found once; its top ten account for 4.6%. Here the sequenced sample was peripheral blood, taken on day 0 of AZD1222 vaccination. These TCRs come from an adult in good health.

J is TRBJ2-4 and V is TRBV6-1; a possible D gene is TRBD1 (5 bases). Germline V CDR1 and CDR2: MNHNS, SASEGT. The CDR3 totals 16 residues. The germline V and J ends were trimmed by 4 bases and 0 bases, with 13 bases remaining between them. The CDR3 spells CASSGSRVSAKNIQYF. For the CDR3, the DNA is TGTGCCAGCAGTGGATCCAGGGTATCAGCCAAAAACATTCAGTACTTC.

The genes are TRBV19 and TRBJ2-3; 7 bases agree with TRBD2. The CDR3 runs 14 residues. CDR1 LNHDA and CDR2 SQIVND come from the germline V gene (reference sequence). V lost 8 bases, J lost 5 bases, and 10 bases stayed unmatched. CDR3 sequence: CASRRPGGEDTQYF. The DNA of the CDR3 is TGTGCCAGTCGCCGACCGGGGGGTGAAGATACGCAGTATTTT.

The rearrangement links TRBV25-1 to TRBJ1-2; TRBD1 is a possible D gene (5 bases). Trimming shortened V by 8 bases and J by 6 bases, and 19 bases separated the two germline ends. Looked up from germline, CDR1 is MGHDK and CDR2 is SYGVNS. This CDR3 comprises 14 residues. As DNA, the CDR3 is TGTGCCAGCTCTGGCCGGGATCGAGGGGATGGCTACACCTTC. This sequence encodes CASSGRDRGDGYTF.

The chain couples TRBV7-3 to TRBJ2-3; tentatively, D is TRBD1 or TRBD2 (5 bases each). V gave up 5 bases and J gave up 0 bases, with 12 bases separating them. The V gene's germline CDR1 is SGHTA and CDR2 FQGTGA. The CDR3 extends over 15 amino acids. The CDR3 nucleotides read TGTGCCAGCAGCCCGTACGGGGCTAGCACAGATACGCAGTATTTT. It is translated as CASSPYGASTDTQYF.

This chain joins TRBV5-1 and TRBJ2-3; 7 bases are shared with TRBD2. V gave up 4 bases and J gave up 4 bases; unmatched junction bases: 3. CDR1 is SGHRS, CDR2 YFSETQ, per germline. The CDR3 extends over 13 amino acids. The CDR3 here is CASSNREADTQYF. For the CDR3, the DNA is TGCGCCAGCAGCAACCGGGAGGCAGATACGCAGTATTTT.

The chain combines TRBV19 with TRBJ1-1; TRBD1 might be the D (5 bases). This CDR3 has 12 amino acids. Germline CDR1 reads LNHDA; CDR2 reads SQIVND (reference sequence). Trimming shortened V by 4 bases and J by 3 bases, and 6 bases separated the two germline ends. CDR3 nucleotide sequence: TGTGCCAGTAGTACAGGGCACACTGAAGCTTTCTTT. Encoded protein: CASSTGHTEAFF.

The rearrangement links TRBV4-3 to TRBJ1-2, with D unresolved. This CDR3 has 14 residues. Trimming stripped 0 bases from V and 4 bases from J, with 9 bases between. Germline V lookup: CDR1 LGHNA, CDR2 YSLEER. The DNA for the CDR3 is TGCGCCAGCAGCCAAGATCGGTACAGCTATGGCTACACCTTC. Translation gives CASSQDRYSYGYTF.

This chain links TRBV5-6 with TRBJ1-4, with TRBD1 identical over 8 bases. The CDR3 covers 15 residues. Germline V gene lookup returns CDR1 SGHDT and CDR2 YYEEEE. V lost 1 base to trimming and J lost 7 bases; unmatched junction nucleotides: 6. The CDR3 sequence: CASSLTGQGGEKLFF. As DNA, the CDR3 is TGTGCCAGCAGCTTGACCGGACAGGGAGGTGAAAAACTGTTTTTT.

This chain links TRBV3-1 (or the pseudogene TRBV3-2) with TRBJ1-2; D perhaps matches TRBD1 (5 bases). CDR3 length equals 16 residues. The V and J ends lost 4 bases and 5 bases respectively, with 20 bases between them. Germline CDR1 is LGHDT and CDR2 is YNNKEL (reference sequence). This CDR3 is CASSRQGPGRFYGYTF. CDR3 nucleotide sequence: TGTGCCAGCAGCCGGCAAGGCCCGGGACGGTTTTATGGCTACACCTTC.

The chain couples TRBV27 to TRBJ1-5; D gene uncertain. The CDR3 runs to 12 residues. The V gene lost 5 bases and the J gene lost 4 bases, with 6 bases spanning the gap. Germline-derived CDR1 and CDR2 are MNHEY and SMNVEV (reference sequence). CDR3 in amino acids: CASSVTNQPQHF. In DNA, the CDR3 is TGTGCCAGCAGTGTCACAAATCAGCCCCAGCATTTT.

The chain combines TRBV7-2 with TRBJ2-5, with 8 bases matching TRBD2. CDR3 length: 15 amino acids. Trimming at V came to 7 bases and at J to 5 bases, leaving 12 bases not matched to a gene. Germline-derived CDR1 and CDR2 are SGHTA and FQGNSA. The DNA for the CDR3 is TGTGCCAGCATCCGGTCAGGGGCGGGAGGTGAGACCCAGTACTTC. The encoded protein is CASIRSGAGGETQYF.

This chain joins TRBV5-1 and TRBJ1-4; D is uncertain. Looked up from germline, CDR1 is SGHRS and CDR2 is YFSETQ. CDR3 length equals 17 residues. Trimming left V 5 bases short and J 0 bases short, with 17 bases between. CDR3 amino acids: CASRKGGTYATNEKLFF. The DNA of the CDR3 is TGCGCCAGCAGGAAGGGAGGAACCTATGCAACTAATGAAAAACTGTTTTTT.

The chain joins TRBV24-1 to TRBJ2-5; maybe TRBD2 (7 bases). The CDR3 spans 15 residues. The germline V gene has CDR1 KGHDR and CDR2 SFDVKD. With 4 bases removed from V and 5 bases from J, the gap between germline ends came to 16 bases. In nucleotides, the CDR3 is TGTGCCACCAGTGACCAACGGGGGGCTAAGGAGACCCAGTACTTC. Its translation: CATSDQRGAKETQYF.

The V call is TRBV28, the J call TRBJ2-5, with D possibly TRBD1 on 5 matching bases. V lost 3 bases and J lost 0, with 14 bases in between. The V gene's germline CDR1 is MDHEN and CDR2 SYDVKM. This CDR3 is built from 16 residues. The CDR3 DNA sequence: TGTGCCAGCAGTTTTCGTACAGGAGATTACCAAGAGACCCAGTACTTC. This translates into CASSFRTGDYQETQYF.

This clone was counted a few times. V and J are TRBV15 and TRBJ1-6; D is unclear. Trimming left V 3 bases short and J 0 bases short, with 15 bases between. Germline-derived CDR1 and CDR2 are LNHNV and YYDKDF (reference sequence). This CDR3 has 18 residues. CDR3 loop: CATSSIRDGSSYNSPLHF. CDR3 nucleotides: TGTGCCACCAGCAGCATCCGCGACGGAAGCTCCTATAATTCACCCCTCCACTTT.

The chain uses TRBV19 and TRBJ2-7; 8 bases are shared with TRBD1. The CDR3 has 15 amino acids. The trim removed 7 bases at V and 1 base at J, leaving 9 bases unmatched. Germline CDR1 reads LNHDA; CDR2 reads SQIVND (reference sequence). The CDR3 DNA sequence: TGTGCCAGTAAGACCGGGACAGGCGAATCCTACGAGCAGTACTTC. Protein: CASKTGTGESYEQYF. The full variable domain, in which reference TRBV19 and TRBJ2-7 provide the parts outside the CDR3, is DGGITQSPKYLFRKEGQNVTLSCEQNLNHDAMYWYRQDPGQGLRLIYYSQIVNDFQKGDIAEGYSVSREKKESFPLTVTSAQKNPTAFYLCASKTGTGESYEQYFGPGTRLTVT.

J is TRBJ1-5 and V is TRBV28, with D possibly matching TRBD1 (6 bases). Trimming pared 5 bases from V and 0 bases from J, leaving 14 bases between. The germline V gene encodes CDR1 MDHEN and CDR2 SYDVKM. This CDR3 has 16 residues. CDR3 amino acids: CASSVSRGYSNQPQHF. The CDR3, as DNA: TGTGCCAGCAGTGTCAGCAGGGGATATAGCAATCAGCCCCAGCATTTT.

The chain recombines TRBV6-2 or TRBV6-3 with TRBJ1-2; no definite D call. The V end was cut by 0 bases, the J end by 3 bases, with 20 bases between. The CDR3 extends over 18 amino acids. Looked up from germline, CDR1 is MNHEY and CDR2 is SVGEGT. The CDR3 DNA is TGTGCCAGCAGTTACTCGAACTATCGCTGGGCTAATGACTATGGCTACACCTTC. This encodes CASSYSNYRWANDYGYTF.

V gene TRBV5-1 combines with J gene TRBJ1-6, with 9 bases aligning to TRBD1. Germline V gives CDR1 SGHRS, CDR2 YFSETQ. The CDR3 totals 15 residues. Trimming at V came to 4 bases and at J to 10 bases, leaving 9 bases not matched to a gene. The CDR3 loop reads CASSMLDRGTSPLHF. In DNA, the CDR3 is TGCGCCAGCAGCATGTTAGACAGGGGGACCTCACCCCTCCACTTT.

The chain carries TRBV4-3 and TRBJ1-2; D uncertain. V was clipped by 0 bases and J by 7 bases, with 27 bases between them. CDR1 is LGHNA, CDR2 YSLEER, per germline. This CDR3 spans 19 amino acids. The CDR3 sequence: CASSQDLATQRARSGGYTF. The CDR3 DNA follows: TGCGCCAGCAGCCAAGATTTGGCCACCCAGCGGGCGCGGAGTGGTGGCTACACCTTC.